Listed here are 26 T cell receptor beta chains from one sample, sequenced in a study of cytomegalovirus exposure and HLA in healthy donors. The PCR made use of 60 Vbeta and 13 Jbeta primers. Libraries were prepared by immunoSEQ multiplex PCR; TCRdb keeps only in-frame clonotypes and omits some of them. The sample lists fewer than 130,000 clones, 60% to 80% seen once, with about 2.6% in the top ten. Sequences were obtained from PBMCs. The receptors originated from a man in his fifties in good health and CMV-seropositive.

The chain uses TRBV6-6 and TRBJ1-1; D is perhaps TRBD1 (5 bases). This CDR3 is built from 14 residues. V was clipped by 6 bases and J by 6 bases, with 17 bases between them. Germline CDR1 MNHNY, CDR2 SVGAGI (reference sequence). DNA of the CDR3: TGTGCCAGCAGACCACCAGGGTCGGATCCTGAAGCTTTCTTT. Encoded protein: CASRPPGSDPEAFF.

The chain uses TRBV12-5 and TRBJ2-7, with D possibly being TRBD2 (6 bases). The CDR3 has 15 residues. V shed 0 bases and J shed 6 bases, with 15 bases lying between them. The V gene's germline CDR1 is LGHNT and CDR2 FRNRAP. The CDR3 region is CASGLVLTRTGEQYF. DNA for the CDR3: TGTGCTAGTGGTTTGGTTCTGACTAGGACCGGCGAGCAGTACTTC.

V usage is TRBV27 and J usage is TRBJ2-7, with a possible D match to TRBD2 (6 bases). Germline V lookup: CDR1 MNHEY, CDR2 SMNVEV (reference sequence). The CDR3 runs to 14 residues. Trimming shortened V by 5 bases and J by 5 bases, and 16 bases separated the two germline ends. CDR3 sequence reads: CASSPFPGGDEQYF. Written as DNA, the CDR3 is TGTGCCAGCAGTCCCTTCCCGGGCGGGGACGAGCAGTACTTC.

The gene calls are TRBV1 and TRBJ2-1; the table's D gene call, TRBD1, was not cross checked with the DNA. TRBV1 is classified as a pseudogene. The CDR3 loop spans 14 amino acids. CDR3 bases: TGCACCAGCAGCCAAGGGCCAGGATACAATGAGCAGTTCTTC. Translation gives CTSSQGPGYNEQFF.

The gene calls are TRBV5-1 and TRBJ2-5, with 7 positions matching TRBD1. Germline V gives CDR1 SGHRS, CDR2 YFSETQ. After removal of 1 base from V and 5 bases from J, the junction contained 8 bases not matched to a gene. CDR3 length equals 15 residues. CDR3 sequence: CASSLMGTEGETQYF. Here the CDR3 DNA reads TGCGCCAGCAGCTTGATGGGGACAGAAGGGGAGACCCAGTACTTC.

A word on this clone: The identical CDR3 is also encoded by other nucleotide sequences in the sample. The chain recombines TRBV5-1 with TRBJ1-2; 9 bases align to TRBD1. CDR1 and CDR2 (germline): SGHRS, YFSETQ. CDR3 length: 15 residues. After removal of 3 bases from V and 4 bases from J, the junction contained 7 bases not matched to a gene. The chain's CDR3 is CASSSGQGSGYGYTF. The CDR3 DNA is TGCGCCAGCAGCTCAGGACAGGGGTCCGGCTATGGCTACACCTTC.

The DNA of the CDR3 is TGTGCCAGCAGCTTGGGGGACAGGGCGTCTGAAGCTTTCTTT. Residues: CASSLGDRASEAFF. This chain uses TRBV5-4 with TRBJ1-1; 9 positions agree with TRBD1. The germline V gene encodes CDR1 SGHNT and CDR2 YYREEE (reference sequence). The V and J ends lost 0 bases and 6 bases, in that order; junction bases with no gene match: 3. The CDR3 has 14 amino acids.

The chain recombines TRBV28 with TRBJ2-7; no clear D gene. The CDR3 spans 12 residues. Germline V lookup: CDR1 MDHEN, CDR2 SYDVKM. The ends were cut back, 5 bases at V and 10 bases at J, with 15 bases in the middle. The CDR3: CASSTPTVRQYF. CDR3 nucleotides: TGTGCCAGCAGTACCCCTACCGTACGTCAGTACTTC. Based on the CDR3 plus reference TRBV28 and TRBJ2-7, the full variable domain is DVKVTQSSRYLVKRTGEKVFLECVQDMDHENMFWYRQDPGLGLRLIYFSYDVKMKEKGDIPEGYSVSREKKERFSLILESASTNQTSMYLCASSTPTVRQYFGPGTRLTVT.

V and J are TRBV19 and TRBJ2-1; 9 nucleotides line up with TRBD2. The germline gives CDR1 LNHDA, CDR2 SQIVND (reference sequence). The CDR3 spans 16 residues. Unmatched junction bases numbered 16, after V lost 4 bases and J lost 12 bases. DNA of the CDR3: TGTGCCAGTAGTAAGCTTGGGGCTAGCGGGGCCCAATGGCAGTTCTTC. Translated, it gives CASSKLGASGAQWQFF. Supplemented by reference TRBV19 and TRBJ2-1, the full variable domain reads DGGITQSPKYLFRKEGQNVTLSCEQNLNHDAMYWYRQDPGQGLRLIYYSQIVNDFQKGDIAEGYSVSREKKESFPLTVTSAQKNPTAFYLCASSKLGASGAQWQFFGPGTRLTVL.

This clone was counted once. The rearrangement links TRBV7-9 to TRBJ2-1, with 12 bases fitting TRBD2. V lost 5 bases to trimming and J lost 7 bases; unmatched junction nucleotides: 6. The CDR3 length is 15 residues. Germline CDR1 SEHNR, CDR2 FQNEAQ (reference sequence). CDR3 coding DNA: TGTGCCAGCAGCCCGAGGACTAGCGGGACGAATGAGCAGTTCTTC. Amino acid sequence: CASSPRTSGTNEQFF. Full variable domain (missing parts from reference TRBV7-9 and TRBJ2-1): DTGVSQNPRHKITKRGQNVTFRCDPISEHNRLYWYRQTLGQGPEFLTYFQNEAQLEKSRLLSDRFSAERPKGSFSTLEIQRTEQGDSAMYLCASSPRTSGTNEQFFGPGTRLTVL.

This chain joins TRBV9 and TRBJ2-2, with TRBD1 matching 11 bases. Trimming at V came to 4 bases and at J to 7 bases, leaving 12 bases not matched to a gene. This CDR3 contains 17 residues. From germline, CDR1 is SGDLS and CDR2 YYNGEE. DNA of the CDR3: TGTGCCAGCAGCCCCGGACAGGGGGCAAGTTATCACGGGGAGCTGTTTTTT. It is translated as CASSPGQGASYHGELFF. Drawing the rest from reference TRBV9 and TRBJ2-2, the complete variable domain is DSGVTQTPKHLITATGQRVTLRCSPRSGDLSVYWYQQSLDQGLQFLIQYYNGEERAKGNILERFSAQQFPDLHSELNLSSLELGDSALYFCASSPGQGASYHGELFFGEGSRLTVL.

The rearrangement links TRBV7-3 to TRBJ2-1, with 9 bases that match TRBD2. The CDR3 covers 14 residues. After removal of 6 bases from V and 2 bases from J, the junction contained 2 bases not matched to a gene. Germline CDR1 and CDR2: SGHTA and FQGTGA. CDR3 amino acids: CASSASGTYNEQFF. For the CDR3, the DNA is TGTGCCAGCAGTGCTAGCGGGACCTACAATGAGCAGTTCTTC.

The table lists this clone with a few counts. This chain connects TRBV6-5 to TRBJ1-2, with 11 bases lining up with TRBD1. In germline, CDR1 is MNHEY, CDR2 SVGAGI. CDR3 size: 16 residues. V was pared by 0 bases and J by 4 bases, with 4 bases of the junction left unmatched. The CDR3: CASSYSRTGGIYGYTF. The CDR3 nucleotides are TGTGCCAGCAGTTACTCGAGGACAGGGGGCATCTATGGCTACACCTTC.

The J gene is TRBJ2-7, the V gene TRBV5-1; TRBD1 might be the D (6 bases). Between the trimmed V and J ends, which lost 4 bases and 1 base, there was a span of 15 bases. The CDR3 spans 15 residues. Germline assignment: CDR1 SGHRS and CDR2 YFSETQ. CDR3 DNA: TGCGCCAGCAGCGTCACAGGGCGTGTATCCTACGAGCAGTACTTC. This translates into CASSVTGRVSYEQYF.

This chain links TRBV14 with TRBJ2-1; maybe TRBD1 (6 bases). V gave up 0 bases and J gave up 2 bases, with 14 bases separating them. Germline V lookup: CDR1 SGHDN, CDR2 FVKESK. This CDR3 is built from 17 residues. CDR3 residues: CASSQDLQPGAYNEQFF. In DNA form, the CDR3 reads TGTGCCAGCAGCCAAGACCTCCAACCAGGGGCCTACAATGAGCAGTTCTTC.

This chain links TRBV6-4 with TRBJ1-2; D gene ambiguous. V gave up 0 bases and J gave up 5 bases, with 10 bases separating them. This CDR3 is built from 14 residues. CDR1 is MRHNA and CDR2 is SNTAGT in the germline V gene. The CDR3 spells CASSDSMSGYGYTF. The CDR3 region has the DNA TGTGCCAGCAGTGACTCGATGTCGGGGTATGGCTACACCTTC.

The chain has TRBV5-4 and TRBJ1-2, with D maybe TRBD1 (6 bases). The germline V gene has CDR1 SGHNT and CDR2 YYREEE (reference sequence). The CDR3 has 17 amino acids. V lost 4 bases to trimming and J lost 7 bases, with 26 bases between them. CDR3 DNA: TGTGCCAGCAGCCCCTGGGGGGGGACAAAAGCTTCGAGTGGCTACACCTTC. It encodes CASSPWGGTKASSGYTF.

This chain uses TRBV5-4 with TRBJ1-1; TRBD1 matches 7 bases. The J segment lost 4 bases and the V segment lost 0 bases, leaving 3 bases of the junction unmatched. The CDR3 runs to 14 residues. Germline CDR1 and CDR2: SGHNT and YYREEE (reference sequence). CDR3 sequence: CASSLEGAGTEAFF. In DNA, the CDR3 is TGTGCCAGCAGCTTGGAGGGGGCGGGCACTGAAGCTTTCTTT. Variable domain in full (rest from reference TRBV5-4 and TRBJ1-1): ETGVTQSPTHLIKTRGQQVTLRCSSQSGHNTVSWYQQALGQGPQFIFQYYREEENGRGNFPPRFSGLQFPNYSSELNVNALELDDSALYLCASSLEGAGTEAFFGQGTRLTVV.

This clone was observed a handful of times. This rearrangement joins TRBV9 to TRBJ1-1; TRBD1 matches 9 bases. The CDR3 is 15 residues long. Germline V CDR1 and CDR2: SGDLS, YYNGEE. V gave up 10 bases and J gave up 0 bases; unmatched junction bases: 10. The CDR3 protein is CAGWGTGTMNTEAFF. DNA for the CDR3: TGTGCCGGATGGGGGACAGGGACCATGAACACTGAAGCTTTCTTT.

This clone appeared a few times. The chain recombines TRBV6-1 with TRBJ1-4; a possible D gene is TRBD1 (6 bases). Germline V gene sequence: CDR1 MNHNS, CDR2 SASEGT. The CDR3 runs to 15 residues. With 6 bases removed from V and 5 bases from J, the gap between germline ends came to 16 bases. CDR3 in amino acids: CASRRRGGFNEKLFF. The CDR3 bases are TGTGCCAGCAGAAGGAGGGGGGGCTTCAATGAAAAACTGTTTTTT.

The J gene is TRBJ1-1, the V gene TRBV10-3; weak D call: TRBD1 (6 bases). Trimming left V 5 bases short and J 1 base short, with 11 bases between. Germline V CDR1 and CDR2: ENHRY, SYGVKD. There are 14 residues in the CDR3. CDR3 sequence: CAISTGSKNTEAFF. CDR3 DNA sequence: TGTGCCATCAGTACAGGGTCCAAGAACACTGAAGCTTTCTTT.

Here the CDR3 reads CASSLTSPIWTGELFF. CDR3 nucleotide sequence: TGTGCCAGCAGCCTGACTAGCCCGATTTGGACCGGGGAGCTGTTTTTT. V gene TRBV7-2 combines with J gene TRBJ2-2, with 7 bases matching TRBD2. From germline, CDR1 is SGHTA and CDR2 FQGNSA. This CDR3 has 16 residues. Germline trimming cut 5 bases from V and 5 bases from J; bases unmatched to any gene: 11.

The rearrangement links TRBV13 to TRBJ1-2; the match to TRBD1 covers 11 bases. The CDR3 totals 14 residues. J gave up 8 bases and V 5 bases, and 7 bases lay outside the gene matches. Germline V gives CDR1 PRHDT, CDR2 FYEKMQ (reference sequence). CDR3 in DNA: TGTGCCAGCAGCCCCGGACAGGGGGCGCGGGGCTACACCTTC. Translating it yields CASSPGQGARGYTF.

DNA for the CDR3: TGTGCCAGCAGTTTAAAGACAGGGGCTCTTAGCTCCTACGAGCAGTACTTC. Translating gives CASSLKTGALSSYEQYF. The chain uses TRBV5-6 and TRBJ2-7; 8 bases match TRBD1. The J segment lost 0 bases and the V segment lost 5 bases, leaving 13 bases of the junction unmatched. This CDR3 comprises 17 residues. Germline V gene data show CDR1 as SGHDT and CDR2 as YYEEEE.

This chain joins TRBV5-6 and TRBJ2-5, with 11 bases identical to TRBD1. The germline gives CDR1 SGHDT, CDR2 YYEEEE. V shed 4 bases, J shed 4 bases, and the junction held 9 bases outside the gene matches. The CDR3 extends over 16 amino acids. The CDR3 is CASSADRGRVGETQYF. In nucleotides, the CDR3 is TGTGCCAGCAGCGCGGACAGGGGGCGGGTGGGAGAGACCCAGTACTTC.

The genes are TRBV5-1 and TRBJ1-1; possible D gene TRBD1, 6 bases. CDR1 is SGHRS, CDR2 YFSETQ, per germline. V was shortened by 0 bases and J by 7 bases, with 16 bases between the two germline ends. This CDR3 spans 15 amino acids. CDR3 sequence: CASSLATGSIGEAFF. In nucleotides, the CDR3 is TGCGCCAGCAGCTTGGCTACAGGGAGTATTGGTGAAGCTTTCTTT. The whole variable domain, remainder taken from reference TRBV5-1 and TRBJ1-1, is KAGVTQTPRYLIKTRGQQVTLSCSPISGHRSVSWYQQTPGQGLQFLFEYFSETQRNKGNFPGRFSGRQFSNSRSEMNVSTLELGDSALYLCASSLATGSIGEAFFGQGTRLTVV.